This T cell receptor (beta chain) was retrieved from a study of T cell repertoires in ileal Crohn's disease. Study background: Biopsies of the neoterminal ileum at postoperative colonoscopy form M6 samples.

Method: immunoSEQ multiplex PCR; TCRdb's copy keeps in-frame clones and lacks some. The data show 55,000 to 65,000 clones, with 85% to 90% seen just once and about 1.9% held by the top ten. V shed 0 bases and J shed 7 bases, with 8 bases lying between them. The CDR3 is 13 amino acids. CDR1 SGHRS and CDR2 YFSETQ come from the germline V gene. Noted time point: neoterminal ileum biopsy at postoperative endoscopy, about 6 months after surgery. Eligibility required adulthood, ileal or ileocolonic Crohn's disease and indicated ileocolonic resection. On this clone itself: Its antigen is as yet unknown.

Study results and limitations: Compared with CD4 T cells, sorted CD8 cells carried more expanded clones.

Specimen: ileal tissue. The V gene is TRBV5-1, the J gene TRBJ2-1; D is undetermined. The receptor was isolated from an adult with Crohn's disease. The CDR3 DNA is TGCGCCAGCAGCTTGGATGTAGTGAATGAGCAGTTCTTC. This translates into CASSLDVVNEQFF.